The 23 T cell receptor beta chains given below trace back to one sample, sequenced in a study of human T cells and chemical hapten exposure. Each CDR3 protein is one row after TCRdb ran MiXCR on the RACE reads. The table records 90,000 or so distinct CDR3 sequences, 8.5% of them present only once. The time point: pre-sensitization, week 0. Treatment described: therapeutic diphenylcyclopropenone sensitization with weekly scalp DPC. Sample: whole blood, taken in connection with sensitization to the hapten diphenylcyclopropenone (DPC). These receptors were obtained from a man in his forties or fifties with alopecia areata. Some clones in this sample may be carry-over from other donors' samples.

This clonotype was detected ten times or more. V and J are TRBV29-1 and TRBJ1-1; the D is unclear. The V gene's germline CDR1 is SQVTM and CDR2 ANQGSEA. CDR3 size: 12 residues. V lost 4 bases to trimming and J lost 1 base, with 7 bases between them. The CDR3 DNA is TGCAGCGTTGGGGGTCAGAACACTGAAGCTTTCTTT. Encoded protein: CSVGGQNTEAFF.

The genes are TRBV7-4 and TRBJ1-2, with TRBD1 identical over 7 bases. CDR1 SGHVT and CDR2 SQSDAQ come from the germline V gene. This CDR3 spans 16 amino acids. J was trimmed by 1 base and V by 0 bases; bases with no gene match: 5. As DNA, the CDR3 is TGTGCCAGCAGCTTAGCGGTGGCAGGGGGTAACTATGGCTACACCTTC. This encodes CASSLAVAGGNYGYTF.

The rearrangement uses TRBV5-1 and TRBJ2-2; weak D call: TRBD2 (6 bases). The CDR3 loop spans 16 amino acids. Looked up from germline, CDR1 is SGHRS and CDR2 is YFSETQ. V lost 4 bases and J 1 base, leaving 14 bases between the germline ends. The CDR3 coding sequence is TGCGCCAGCAGCAATCACCGGGACTGGAACACCGGGGAGCTGTTTTTT. Its translation is CASSNHRDWNTGELFF.

The chain carries TRBV29-1 and TRBJ1-1; possible D gene TRBD1, 5 bases. This CDR3 comprises 15 residues. CDR1 SQVTM and CDR2 ANQGSEA come from the germline V gene. V was trimmed by 1 base and J by 5 bases, leaving 17 bases between them. CDR3 DNA: TGCAGCGTTGAAGGGGATCTAGGGGAGGGGACTGAAGCTTTCTTT. Translating it yields CSVEGDLGEGTEAFF.

The V call is TRBV5-1, the J call TRBJ2-5; TRBD1 agrees at 7 bases. The germline gives CDR1 SGHRS, CDR2 YFSETQ. There are 16 residues in the CDR3. V shed 3 bases and J 2 bases; nucleotides not matched to a gene: 10. CDR3 in DNA: TGCGCCAGCAGCTGGGCTACAGGGGCCCGACAAGAGACCCAGTACTTC. Protein product: CASSWATGARQETQYF.

This clonotype was recorded at least ten times. The rearrangement links TRBV10-3 to TRBJ2-6; the D is unclear. V was shortened by 10 bases and J by 0 bases, with 16 bases between the two germline ends. Germline CDR1 ENHRY, CDR2 SYGVKD. This CDR3 region has 16 residues. CDR3 coding DNA: TGTGCCACCAACCCACCTTTGAACTCTGGGGCCAACGTCCTGACTTTC. It specifies CATNPPLNSGANVLTF.

V and J are TRBV11-3 and TRBJ2-1; D not resolved. The germline CDR1 and CDR2 sequences are SGHNT and YENEEA. Trimming removed 3 bases at V and 8 bases at J, with 23 bases between. This CDR3 is built from 17 residues. CDR3 in amino acids: CASSLYSGVDPIHEQFF. The CDR3 bases are TGTGCCAGCAGCTTGTATTCTGGGGTCGATCCAATCCATGAGCAGTTCTTC. Drawing the rest from reference TRBV11-3 and TRBJ2-1, the complete variable domain is EAGVVQSPRYKIIEKKQPVAFWCNPISGHNTLYWYLQNLGQGPELLIRYENEEAVDDSQLPKDRFSAERLKGVDSTLKIQPAELGDSAVYLCASSLYSGVDPIHEQFFGPGTRLTVL.

This clonotype came up a few times. The rearrangement links TRBV11-3 to TRBJ1-1; D remains unclear. Trimming cost V 2 bases and J 4 bases, with 8 bases left between them. CDR3 size: 13 residues. The V gene's germline CDR1 is SGHNT and CDR2 YENEEA. CDR3 in DNA: TGTGCCAGCAGCTTATTCGTGGGCACTGAAGCTTTCTTT. This sequence encodes CASSLFVGTEAFF.

The chain is built from TRBV9 and TRBJ2-6; 9 bases line up with TRBD1. CDR3 size: 14 residues. V trimming: 7 bases; J trimming: 2 bases; junction bases outside the gene matches: 1. Looked up from germline, CDR1 is SGDLS and CDR2 is YYNGEE. DNA for the CDR3: TGTGCCAGCGGACAGGGGACTGGGGCCAACGTCCTGACTTTC. Amino acids: CASGQGTGANVLTF.

Many counts were recorded for this clonotype. The V and J genes are TRBV7-6 and TRBJ2-3, with D uncertain. The CDR3 contains 13 residues. V was clipped by 2 bases and J by 2 bases, with 5 bases between them. Germline values: CDR1 SGHVS, CDR2 FNYEAQ. The CDR3 region is CASSLIPTDTQYF. In DNA, the CDR3 is TGTGCCAGCAGCTTAATCCCCACAGATACGCAGTATTTT.

At least ten counts were recorded for this clonotype. The gene calls are TRBV10-3 and TRBJ2-1; D possibly corresponds to TRBD2 (5 bases). This CDR3 has 13 residues. Per germline, CDR1 ENHRY and CDR2 SYGVKD. V shed 3 bases and J shed 10 bases, with 13 bases lying between them. The CDR3 region has the DNA TGTGCCATCAGTGAACAAGCACTAGGCGAGCAGTTCTTC. Protein: CAISEQALGEQFF.

This clonotype was recorded at least ten times. The chain uses TRBV5-1 and TRBJ2-1; D is undetermined. The CDR3 sequence is 16 residues long. V shed 1 base and J shed 0 bases, with 11 bases lying between them. Germline loops: CDR1 SGHRS, CDR2 YFSETQ. The CDR3 DNA reads as TGCGCCAGCAGCTTGTCCGGCCGTAGCTCCTACAATGAGCAGTTCTTC. Translation gives CASSLSGRSSYNEQFF.

This clonotype was detected many times. The V gene is TRBV7-2, the J gene TRBJ2-7; 7 bases match TRBD2. The junction had 5 bases not matched to a gene; V was cut back by 1 base and J by 2 bases. This CDR3 is 15 amino acids long. The germline V gene encodes CDR1 SGHTA and CDR2 FQGNSA. This CDR3 is CASSLVAGLAYEQYF. The CDR3 nucleotides read TGTGCCAGCAGCTTAGTAGCCGGACTAGCCTACGAGCAGTACTTC. Filled out from reference TRBV7-2 and TRBJ2-7, the complete variable domain reads GAGVSQSPSNKVTEKGKDVELRCDPISGHTALYWYRQSLGQGLEFLIYFQGNSAPDKSGLPSDRFSAERTGGSVSTLTIQRTQQEDSAVYLCASSLVAGLAYEQYFGPGTRLTVT.

This clonotype was detected a few times. The chain employs TRBV9 and TRBJ1-3; TRBD1 aligns across 12 bases. The CDR3 runs 16 residues. The germline CDR1 and CDR2 sequences are SGDLS and YYNGEE. V shed 3 bases and J 4 bases; nucleotides not matched to a gene: 5. CDR3 nucleotide sequence: TGTGCCAGCAGCGAACCGGGACAGGGGGCCGGAAACACCATATATTTT. This codes for CASSEPGQGAGNTIYF.

This clonotype was counted many times. CDR3 DNA sequence: TGCGCCAGCAGCTCCCTAGCGGGAGAAAGGTCGGAGTACTTC. It encodes CASSSLAGERSEYF. The V gene is TRBV5-1, the J gene TRBJ2-7; TRBD2 aligns across 10 bases. The CDR3 extends over 14 amino acids. The germline CDR1 and CDR2 sequences are SGHRS and YFSETQ. The J segment lost 11 bases and the V segment lost 3 bases, leaving 11 bases of the junction unmatched.

The chain employs TRBV24-1 and TRBJ2-3; 15 bases fit TRBD2. Germline CDR1 KGHDR, CDR2 SFDVKD. The CDR3 is 17 residues long. J gave up 6 bases and V 2 bases, and 5 bases lay outside the gene matches. The DNA for the CDR3 is TGTGCCACCAGTGATTGGACTAGCGGGAGGGCCCCCGATACGCAGTATTTT. This codes for CATSDWTSGRAPDTQYF.

The gene calls are TRBV21-1 and TRBJ2-3; TRBD1 is taken as the D call from the table, unchecked against the DNA. TRBV21-1 corresponds to a pseudogene. CDR3 length: 20 residues. DNA of the CDR3: TGTGCCAGCAGCGGGGCAATTGGGGATGAGCCCCACTGTGGCACAGATACGCAGTATTTT. It codes for CASSGAIGDEPHCGTDTQYF.

This clonotype has a handful of counts. V is TRBV29-1 and J is TRBJ2-1, with 7 bases aligning to TRBD2. V shed 1 base and J 7 bases; nucleotides not matched to a gene: 4. The CDR3 runs 13 residues. Germline CDR1 reads SQVTM; CDR2 reads ANQGSEA. CDR3 amino acids: CSVEGWEGNEQFF. As DNA, the CDR3 is TGCAGCGTTGAAGGGTGGGAGGGAAATGAGCAGTTCTTC.

This clonotype appeared a few times. The chain uses TRBV27 and TRBJ2-1, with TRBD1 matching 7 bases. J lost 1 base, V lost 0 bases, and 6 bases had no gene match. Germline CDR1 reads MNHEY; CDR2 reads SMNVEV (reference sequence). The CDR3 has 17 amino acids. CDR3 in DNA: TGTGCCAGCAGTTTATCGCTCGGGACAGTTTCCTACAATGAGCAGTTCTTC. Translating gives CASSLSLGTVSYNEQFF.

Regarding this clonotype: A clone one base away is much larger, so this may be a read error. V is TRBV6-5 and J is TRBJ1-2, with a weak D call TRBD1 (6 bases). CDR3 size: 14 residues. The V gene's germline CDR1 is MNHEY and CDR2 SVGAGI. In nucleotides, the CDR3 is TGTGTCAGCAGAAGGGGGACGGGGACCTATGGCTACACCTTC. Translated, it gives CVSRRGTGTYGYTF.

Worth noting for this clonotype: This may come from a read error, since a much larger clone is one base off. The V and J genes are TRBV5-1 and TRBJ1-6; a possible D gene is TRBD1 (6 bases). Germline V gives CDR1 SGHRS, CDR2 YFSETQ. The CDR3 has 14 amino acids. The CDR3 region is CATSLNRADSPLHF. Here the CDR3 DNA reads TGCGCCACCAGCTTGAACAGGGCTGATTCACCCCTCCACTTT.

This chain links TRBV6-2 or TRBV6-3 with TRBJ2-2, with D unresolved. Germline CDR1 reads MNHEY; CDR2 reads SVGEGT. V was trimmed by 4 bases and J by 2 bases, leaving 5 bases between them. This CDR3 is 13 amino acids long. CDR3 sequence: CASSSANTGELFF. In nucleotides, the CDR3 is TGTGCCAGCAGTTCCGCCAACACCGGGGAGCTGTTTTTT.

This clonotype occurred a few times. This chain joins TRBV18 and TRBJ2-7; D ambiguous. This CDR3 has 13 residues. V shed 3 bases and J shed 2 bases, with 8 bases lying between them. CDR1 is KGHSH and CDR2 is LQKENI in the germline V gene. Here the CDR3 DNA reads TGTGCCAGCTCACCCGGCCTAACCTACGAGCAGTACTTC. Translating it yields CASSPGLTYEQYF.